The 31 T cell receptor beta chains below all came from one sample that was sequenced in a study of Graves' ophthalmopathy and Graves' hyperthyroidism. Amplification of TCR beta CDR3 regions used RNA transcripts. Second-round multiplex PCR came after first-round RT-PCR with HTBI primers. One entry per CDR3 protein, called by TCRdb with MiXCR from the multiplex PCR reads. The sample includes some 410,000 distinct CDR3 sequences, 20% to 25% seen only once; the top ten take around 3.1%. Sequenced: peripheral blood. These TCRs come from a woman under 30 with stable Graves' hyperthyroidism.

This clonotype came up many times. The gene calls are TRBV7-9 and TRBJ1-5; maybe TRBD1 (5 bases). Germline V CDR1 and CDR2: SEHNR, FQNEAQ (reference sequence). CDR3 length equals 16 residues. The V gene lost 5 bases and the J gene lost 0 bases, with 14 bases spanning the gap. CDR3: CASSTGGPRSNQPQHF. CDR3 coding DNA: TGTGCCAGCAGCACCGGGGGACCGCGTAGCAATCAGCCCCAGCATTTT.

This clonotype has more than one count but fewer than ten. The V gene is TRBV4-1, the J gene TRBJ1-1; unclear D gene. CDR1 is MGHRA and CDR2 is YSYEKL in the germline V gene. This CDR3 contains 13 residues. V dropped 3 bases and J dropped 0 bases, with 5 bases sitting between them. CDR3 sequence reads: CASSHNVNTEAFF. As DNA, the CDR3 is TGCGCCAGCAGCCATAATGTGAACACTGAAGCTTTCTTT.

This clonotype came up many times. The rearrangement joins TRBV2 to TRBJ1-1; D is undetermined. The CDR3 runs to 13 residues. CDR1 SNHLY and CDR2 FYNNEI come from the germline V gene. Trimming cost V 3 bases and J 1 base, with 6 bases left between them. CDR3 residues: CASSETKNTEAFF. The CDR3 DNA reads TGTGCCAGCAGTGAGACGAAGAACACTGAAGCTTTCTTT.

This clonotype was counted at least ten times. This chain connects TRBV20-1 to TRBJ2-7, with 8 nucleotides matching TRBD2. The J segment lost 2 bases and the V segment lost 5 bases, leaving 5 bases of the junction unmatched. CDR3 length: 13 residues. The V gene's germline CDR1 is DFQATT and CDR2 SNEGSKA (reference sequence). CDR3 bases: TGCAGTGCTCTAAGCGGGGGAACCTACGAGCAGTACTTC. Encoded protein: CSALSGGTYEQYF.

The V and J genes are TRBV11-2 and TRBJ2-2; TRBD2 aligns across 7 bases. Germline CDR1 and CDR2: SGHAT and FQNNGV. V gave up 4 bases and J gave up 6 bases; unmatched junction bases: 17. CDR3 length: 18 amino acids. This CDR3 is CASSSNPGAGRVAGELFF. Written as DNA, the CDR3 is TGTGCCAGCAGCTCCAACCCCGGGGCAGGGAGGGTGGCCGGGGAGCTGTTTTTT.

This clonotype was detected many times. The CDR3 DNA sequence: TGCGCCAGCAGGGACCTTAACTATGGCTACACCTTC. Translated: CASRDLNYGYTF. The V gene is TRBV5-1, the J gene TRBJ1-2; no firm D call. Trimming took 5 bases from V and 1 from J, leaving 6 bases between them. Germline V gene data show CDR1 as SGHRS and CDR2 as YFSETQ. CDR3 length equals 12 residues.

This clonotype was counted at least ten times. DNA of the CDR3: TGTGCCAGCAGCCTCGGGCCCAGACGAGGGAACCAGTACTTC. It translates to CASSLGPRRGNQYF. The rearrangement joins TRBV3-1 to TRBJ2-5; tentative D call: TRBD2 (5 bases). Germline V gene data show CDR1 as LGHDT and CDR2 as YNNKEL (reference sequence). Trimming removed 4 bases at V and 10 bases at J, with 19 bases between. This CDR3 region has 14 residues.

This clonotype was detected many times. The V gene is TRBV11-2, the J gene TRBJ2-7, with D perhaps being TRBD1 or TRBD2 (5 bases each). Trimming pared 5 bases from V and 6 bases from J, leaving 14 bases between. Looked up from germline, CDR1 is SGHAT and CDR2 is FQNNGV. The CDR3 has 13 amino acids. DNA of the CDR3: TGTGCCAGCAGCATGGGGACGGGCGGCGAGCAGTACTTC. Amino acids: CASSMGTGGEQYF.

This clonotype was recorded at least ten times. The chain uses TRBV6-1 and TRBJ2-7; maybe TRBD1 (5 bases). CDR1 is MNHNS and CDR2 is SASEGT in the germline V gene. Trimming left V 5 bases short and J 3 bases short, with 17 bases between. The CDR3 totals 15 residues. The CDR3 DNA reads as TGTGCCAGCAGTAAAGGGGTAGATATGGACTACGAGCAGTACTTC. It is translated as CASSKGVDMDYEQYF.

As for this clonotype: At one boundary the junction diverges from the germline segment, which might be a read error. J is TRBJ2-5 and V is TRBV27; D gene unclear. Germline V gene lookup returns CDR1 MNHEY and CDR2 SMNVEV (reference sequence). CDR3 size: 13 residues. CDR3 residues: CASSLSKQGTQYF. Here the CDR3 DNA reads TGTGCCAGCAGTTTATCGAAACAAGGGACCCAGTACTTC.

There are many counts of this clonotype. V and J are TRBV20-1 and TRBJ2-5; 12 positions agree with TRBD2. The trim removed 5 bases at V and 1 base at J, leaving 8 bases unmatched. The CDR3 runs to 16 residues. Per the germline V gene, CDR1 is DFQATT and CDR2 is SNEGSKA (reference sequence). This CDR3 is CSARLGLAGSQETQYF. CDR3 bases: TGCAGTGCTCGGCTTGGACTAGCGGGGTCCCAAGAGACCCAGTACTTC.

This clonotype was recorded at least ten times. The CDR3 DNA reads as TGTGCCAGCATCCACTACGAGCAGTACTTC. Its protein is CASIHYEQYF. This chain connects TRBV12-3 or TRBV12-4 to TRBJ2-7; D gene unclear. The CDR3 sequence is 10 residues long. V gave up 7 bases and J gave up 3 bases, with 4 bases separating them.

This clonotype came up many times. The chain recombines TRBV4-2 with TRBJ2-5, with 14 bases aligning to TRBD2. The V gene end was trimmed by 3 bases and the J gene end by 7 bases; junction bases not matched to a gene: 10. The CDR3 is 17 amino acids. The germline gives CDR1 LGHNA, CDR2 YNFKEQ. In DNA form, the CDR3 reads TGTGCCAGCAGCCAGAAATCGACTAGCGGGGGGGAGTGGACCCAGTACTTC. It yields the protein CASSQKSTSGGEWTQYF.

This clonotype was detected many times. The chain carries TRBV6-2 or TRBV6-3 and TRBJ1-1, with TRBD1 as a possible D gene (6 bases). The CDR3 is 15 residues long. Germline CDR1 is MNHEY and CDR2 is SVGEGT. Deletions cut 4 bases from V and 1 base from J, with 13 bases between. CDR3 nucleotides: TGTGCCAGCAGTTCACACGGGACACAGAACACTGAAGCTTTCTTT. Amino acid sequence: CASSSHGTQNTEAFF.

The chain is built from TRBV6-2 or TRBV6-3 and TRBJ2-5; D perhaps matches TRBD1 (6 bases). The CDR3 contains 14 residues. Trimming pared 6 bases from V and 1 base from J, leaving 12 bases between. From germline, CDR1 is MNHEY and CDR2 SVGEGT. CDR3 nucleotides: TGTGCCAGCAGGGTCGGGACACCCCAAGAGACCCAGTACTTC. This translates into CASRVGTPQETQYF.

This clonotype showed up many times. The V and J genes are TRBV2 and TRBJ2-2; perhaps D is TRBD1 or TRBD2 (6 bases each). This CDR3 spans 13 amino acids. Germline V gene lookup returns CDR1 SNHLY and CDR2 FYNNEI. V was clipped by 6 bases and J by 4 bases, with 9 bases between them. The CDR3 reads CASRQGGTGELFF. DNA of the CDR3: TGTGCCAGCAGACAGGGAGGCACCGGGGAGCTGTTTTTT.

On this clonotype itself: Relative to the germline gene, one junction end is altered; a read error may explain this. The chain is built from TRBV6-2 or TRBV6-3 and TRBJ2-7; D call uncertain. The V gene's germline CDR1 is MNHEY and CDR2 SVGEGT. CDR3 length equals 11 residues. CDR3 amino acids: CASSYGHELYF. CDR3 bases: TGTGCCAGCAGTTATGGGCACGAGCTGTACTTC.

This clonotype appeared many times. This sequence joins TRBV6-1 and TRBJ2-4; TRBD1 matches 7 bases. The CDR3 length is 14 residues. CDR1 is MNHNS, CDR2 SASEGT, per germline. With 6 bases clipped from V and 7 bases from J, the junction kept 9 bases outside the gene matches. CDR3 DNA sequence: TGTGCCAGCAGCCAGAGACAGGGTGGGAACATTCAGTACTTC. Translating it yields CASSQRQGGNIQYF.

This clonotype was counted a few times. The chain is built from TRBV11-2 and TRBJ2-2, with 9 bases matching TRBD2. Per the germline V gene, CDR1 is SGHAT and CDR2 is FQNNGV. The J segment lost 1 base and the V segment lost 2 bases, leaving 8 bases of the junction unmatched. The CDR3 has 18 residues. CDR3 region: CASSLWPVAGENTGELFF. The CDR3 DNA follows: TGTGCCAGCAGCTTATGGCCGGTAGCGGGAGAGAACACCGGGGAGCTGTTTTTT.

The CDR3 nucleotides are TGTGCCACCAGAGCGGGGGGGCAAGAGACCCAGTACTTC. Protein sequence: CATRAGGQETQYF. This chain joins TRBV9 and TRBJ2-5, with 10 positions matching TRBD2. The trim removed 9 bases at V and 2 bases at J, leaving 4 bases unmatched. Looked up from germline, CDR1 is SGDLS and CDR2 is YYNGEE. The CDR3 is 13 amino acids.

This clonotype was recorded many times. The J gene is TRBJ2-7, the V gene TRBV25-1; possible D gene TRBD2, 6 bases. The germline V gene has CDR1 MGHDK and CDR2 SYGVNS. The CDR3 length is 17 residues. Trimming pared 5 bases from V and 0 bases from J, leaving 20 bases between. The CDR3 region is CASSLMPRGTPSYEQYF. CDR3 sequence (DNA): TGTGCCAGCAGTCTCATGCCCCGAGGGACTCCCTCCTACGAGCAGTACTTC.

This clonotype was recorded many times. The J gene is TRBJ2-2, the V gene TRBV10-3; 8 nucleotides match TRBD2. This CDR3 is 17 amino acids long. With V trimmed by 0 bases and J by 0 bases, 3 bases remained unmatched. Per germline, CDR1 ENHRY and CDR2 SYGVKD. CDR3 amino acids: CAISESVAGSNTGELFF. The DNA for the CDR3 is TGTGCCATCAGTGAGTCAGTAGCGGGATCGAACACCGGGGAGCTGTTTTTT.

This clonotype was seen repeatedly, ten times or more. The DNA for the CDR3 is TGTGCCAGCAGTGCGGGTACTCTACTGGGCGAGCAGTACTTC. As protein: CASSAGTLLGEQYF. The chain carries TRBV25-1 and TRBJ2-7; D gene ambiguous. Looked up from germline, CDR1 is MGHDK and CDR2 is SYGVNS. CDR3 size: 14 residues. Trimming removed 4 bases from V and 6 bases from J, with 16 bases in between.

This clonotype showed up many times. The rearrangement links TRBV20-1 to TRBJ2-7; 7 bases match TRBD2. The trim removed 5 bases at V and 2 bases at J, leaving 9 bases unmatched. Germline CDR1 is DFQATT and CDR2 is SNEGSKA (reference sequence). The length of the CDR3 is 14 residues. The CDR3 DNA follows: TGCAGTGCTCTTTACAGTGGGACTACCTACGAGCAGTACTTC. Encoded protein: CSALYSGTTYEQYF.

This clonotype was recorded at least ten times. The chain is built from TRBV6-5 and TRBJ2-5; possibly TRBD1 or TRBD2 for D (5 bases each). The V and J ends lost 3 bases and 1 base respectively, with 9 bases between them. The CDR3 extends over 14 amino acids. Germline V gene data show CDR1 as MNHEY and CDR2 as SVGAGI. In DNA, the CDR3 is TGTGCCAGCAGTTATGCAGGGACCCAAGAGACCCAGTACTTC. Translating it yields CASSYAGTQETQYF.

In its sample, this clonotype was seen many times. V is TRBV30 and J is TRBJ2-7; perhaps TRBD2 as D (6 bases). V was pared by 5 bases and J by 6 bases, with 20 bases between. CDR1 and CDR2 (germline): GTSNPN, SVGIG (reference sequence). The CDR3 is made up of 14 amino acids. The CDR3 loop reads CAWDSGHKSSEQYF. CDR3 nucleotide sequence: TGTGCCTGGGATAGCGGCCACAAAAGCTCCGAGCAGTACTTC. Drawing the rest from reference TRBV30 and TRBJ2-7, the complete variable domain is SQTIHQWPATLVQPVGSPLSLECTVEGTSNPNLYWYRQAAGRGLQLLFYSVGIGQISSEVPQNLSASRPQDRQFILSSKKLLLSDSGFYLCAWDSGHKSSEQYFGPGTRLTVT.

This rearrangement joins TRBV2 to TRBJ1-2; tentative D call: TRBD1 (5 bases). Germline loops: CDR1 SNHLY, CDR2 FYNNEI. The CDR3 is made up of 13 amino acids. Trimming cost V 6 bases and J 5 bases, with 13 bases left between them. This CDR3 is CASRGDGIYGYTF. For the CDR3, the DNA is TGTGCCAGCAGGGGGGACGGAATATATGGCTACACCTTC.

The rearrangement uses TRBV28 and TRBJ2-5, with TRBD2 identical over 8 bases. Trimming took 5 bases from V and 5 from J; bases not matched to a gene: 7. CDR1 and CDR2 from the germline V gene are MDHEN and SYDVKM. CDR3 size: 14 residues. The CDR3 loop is CASSPLAGHETQYF. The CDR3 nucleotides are TGTGCCAGCAGTCCCTTAGCGGGGCACGAGACCCAGTACTTC.

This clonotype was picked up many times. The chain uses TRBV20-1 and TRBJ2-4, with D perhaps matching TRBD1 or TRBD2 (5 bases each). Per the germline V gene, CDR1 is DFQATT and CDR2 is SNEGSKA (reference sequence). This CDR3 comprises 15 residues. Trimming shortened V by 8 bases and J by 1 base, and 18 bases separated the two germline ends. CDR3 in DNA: TGCAGTAGGGGCCGAGGGATTGGGGCCAAAAACATTCAGTACTTC. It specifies CSRGRGIGAKNIQYF.

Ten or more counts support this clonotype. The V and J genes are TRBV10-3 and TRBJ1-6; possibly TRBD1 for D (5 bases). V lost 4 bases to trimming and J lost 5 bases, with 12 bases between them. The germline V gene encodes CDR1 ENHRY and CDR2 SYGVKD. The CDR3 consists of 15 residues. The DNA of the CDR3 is TGTGCCATCAGTGGCTCCAGGGTGGATAATTCACCCCTCCACTTT. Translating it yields CAISGSRVDNSPLHF.

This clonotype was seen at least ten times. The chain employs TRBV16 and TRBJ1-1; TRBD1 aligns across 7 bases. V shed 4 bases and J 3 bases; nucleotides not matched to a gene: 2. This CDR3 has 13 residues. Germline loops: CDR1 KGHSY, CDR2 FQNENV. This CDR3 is CASSPGGDTEAFF. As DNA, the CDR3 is TGTGCCAGCAGCCCAGGGGGAGACACTGAAGCTTTCTTT. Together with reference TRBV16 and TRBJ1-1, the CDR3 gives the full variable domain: GEEVAQTPKHLVRGEGQKAKLYCAPIKGHSYVFWYQQVLKNEFKFLISFQNENVFDETGMPKERFSAKCLPNSPCSLEIQATKLEDSAVYFCASSPGGDTEAFFGQGTRLTVV.